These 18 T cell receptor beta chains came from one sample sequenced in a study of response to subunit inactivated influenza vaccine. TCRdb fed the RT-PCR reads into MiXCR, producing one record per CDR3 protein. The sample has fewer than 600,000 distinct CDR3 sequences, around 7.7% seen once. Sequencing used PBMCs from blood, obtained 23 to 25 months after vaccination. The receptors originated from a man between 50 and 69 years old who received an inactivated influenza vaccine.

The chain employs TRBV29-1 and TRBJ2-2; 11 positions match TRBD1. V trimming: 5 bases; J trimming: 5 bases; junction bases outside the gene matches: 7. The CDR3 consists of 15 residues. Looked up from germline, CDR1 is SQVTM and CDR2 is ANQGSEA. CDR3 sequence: CSVMGQGVGTGELFF. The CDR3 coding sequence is TGCAGCGTTATGGGACAGGGGGTAGGAACCGGGGAGCTGTTTTTT.

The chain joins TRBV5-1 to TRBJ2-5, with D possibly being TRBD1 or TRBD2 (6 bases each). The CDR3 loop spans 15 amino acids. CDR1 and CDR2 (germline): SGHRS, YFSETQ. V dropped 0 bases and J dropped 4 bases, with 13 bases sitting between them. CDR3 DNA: TGCGCCAGCAGCTTGGTGCCGGGGGCACGAGAGACCCAGTACTTC. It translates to CASSLVPGARETQYF.

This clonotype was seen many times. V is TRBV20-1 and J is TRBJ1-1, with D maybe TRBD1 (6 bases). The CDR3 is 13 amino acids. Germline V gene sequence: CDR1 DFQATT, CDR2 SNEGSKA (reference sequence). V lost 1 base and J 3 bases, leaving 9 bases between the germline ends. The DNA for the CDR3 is TGCAGTGCTAGAGCCCGGACAGACACTGAAGCTTTCTTT. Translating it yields CSARARTDTEAFF.

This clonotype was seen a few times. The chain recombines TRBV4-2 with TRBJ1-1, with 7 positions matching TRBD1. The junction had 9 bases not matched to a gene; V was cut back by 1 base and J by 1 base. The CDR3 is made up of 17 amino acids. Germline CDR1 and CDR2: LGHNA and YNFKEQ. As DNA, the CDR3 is TGTGCCAGCAGCCAAGTAGACAGGGTCGGTCGGAACACTGAAGCTTTCTTT. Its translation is CASSQVDRVGRNTEAFF.

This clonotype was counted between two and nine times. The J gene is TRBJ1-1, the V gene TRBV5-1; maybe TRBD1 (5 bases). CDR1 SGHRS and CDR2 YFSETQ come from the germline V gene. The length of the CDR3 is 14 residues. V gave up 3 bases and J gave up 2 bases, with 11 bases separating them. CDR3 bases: TGCGCCAGCAGCTCTGGGGCCGGAAACACTGAAGCTTTCTTT. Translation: CASSSGAGNTEAFF.

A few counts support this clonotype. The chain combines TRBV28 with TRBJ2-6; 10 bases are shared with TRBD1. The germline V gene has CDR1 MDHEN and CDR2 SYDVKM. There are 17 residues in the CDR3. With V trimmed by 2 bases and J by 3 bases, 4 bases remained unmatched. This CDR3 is CASSLRTGGNGANVLTF. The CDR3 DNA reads TGTGCCAGCAGTTTACGGACAGGGGGGAATGGGGCCAACGTCCTGACTTTC. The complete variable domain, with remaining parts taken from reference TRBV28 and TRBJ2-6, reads DVKVTQSSRYLVKRTGEKVFLECVQDMDHENMFWYRQDPGLGLRLIYFSYDVKMKEKGDIPEGYSVSREKKERFSLILESASTNQTSMYLCASSLRTGGNGANVLTFGAGSRLTVL.

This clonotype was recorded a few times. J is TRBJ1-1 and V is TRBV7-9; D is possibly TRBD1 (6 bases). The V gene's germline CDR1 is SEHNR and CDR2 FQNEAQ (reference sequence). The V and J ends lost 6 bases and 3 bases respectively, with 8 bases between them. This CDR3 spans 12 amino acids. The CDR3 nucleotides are TGTGCCAGCAGACGGACAGACACTGAAGCTTTCTTT. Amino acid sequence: CASRRTDTEAFF. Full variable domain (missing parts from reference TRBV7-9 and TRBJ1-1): DTGVSQNPRHKITKRGQNVTFRCDPISEHNRLYWYRQTLGQGPEFLTYFQNEAQLEKSRLLSDRFSAERPKGSFSTLEIQRTEQGDSAMYLCASRRTDTEAFFGQGTRLTVV.

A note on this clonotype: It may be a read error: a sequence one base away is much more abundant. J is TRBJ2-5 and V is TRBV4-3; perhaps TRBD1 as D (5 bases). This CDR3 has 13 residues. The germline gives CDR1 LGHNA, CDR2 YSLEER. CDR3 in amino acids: CVSSQDSQETQYF. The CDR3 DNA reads TGCGTCAGCAGCCAAGACAGCCAAGAGACCCAGTACTTC.

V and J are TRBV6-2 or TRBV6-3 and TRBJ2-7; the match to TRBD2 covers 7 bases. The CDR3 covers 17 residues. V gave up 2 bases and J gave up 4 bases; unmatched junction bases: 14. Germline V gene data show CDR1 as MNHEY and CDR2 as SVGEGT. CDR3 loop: CASSYEPSGRALYEQYF. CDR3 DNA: TGTGCCAGCAGTTACGAACCAAGTGGGAGGGCCCTGTACGAGCAGTACTTC.

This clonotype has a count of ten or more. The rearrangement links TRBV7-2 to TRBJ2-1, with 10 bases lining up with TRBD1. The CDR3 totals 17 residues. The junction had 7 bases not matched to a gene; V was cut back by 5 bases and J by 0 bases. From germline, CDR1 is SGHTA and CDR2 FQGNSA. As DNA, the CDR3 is TGTGCCAGCAGCGCCCTGACAGGGGGCCTCTCCTACAATGAGCAGTTCTTC. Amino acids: CASSALTGGLSYNEQFF.

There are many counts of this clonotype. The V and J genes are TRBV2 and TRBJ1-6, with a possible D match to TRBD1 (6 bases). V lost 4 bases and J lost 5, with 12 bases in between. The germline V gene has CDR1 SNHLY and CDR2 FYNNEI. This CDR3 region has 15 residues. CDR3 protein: CASSADRPDNSPLHF. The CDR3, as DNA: TGTGCCAGCAGTGCTGACAGGCCGGATAATTCACCCCTCCACTTT.

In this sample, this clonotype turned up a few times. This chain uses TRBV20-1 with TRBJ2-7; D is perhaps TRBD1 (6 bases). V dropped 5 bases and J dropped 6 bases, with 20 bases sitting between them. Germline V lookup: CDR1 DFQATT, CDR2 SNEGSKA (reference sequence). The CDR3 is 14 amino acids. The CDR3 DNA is TGCAGTGCTCAGCGGACAGCCGGCGGCGGCGAGCAGTACTTC. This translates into CSAQRTAGGGEQYF.

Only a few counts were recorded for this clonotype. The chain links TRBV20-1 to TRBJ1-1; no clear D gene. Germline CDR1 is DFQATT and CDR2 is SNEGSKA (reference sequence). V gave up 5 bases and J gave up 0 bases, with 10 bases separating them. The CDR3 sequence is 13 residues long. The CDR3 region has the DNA TGCAGTGCTGCAGGTATCCTGAACACTGAAGCTTTCTTT. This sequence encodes CSAAGILNTEAFF.

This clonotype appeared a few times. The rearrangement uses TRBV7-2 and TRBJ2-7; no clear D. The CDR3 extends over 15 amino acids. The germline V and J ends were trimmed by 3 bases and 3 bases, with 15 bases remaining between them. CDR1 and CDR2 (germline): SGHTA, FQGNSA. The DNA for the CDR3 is TGTGCCAGCAGCTTTTCCTACTGGCCCAACTACGAGCAGTACTTC. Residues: CASSFSYWPNYEQYF.

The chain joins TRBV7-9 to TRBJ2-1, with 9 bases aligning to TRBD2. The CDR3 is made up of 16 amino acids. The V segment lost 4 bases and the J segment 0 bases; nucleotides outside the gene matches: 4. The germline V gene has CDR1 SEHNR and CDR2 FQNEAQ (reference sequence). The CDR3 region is CASSSISGSSYNEQFF. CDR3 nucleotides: TGTGCCAGCAGCTCCATTAGCGGGAGCTCCTACAATGAGCAGTTCTTC.

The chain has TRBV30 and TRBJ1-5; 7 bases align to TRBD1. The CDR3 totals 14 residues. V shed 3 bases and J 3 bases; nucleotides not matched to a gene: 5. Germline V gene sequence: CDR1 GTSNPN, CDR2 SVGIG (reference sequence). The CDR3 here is CAWSLTGDNQPQHF. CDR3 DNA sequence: TGTGCCTGGAGCCTAACAGGGGACAATCAGCCCCAGCATTTT. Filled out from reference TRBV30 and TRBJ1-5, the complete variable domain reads SQTIHQWPATLVQPVGSPLSLECTVEGTSNPNLYWYRQAAGRGLQLLFYSVGIGQISSEVPQNLSASRPQDRQFILSSKKLLLSDSGFYLCAWSLTGDNQPQHFGDGTRLSIL.

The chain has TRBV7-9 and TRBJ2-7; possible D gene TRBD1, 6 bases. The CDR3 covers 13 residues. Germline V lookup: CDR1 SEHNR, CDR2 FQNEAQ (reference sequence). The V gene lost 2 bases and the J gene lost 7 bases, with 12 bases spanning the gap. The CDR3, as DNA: TGTGCCAGCAGCTTATGGGGGCTGAGGGAGCAGTACTTC. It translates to CASSLWGLREQYF.

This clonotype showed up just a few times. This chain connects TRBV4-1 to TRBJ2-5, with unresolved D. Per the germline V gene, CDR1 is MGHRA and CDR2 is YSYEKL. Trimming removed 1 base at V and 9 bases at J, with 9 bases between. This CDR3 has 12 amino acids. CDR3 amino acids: CASSQVSGAQYF. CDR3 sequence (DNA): TGCGCCAGCAGCCAAGTCTCTGGGGCCCAGTACTTC.